Below, one TCR beta chain is given with its context. This clone was seen a handful of times. Its cognate antigen has yet to be identified. The junction does not match germline at one end; this may be a read error. The library was produced with the immunoSEQ multiplex PCR assay. The multiplex PCR relied on a mix of 60 forward primers for TCR Vbeta segments and 13 reverse primers for TCR Jbeta segments. Amplification of the CDR3 region of rearranged TCR beta genes was performed with a multiplex PCR assay on genomic DNA. On the Illumina HiSeq System, the amplified TCR beta libraries were sequenced as 87-base-pair reads. As for the original processing: In a later analysis, about 80 million unique TCR beta chains were counted across the roughly 700 repertoires, and roughly 11 million of these chains were shared by at least two donors. Raw reads were error-corrected and collapsed into unique sequences by a nearest-neighbor algorithm in which closely related sequences were merged to remove PCR and sequencing errors. To assign V, D and J gene segments, CDR3 sequences were aligned to IMGT reference sequences. Each retained sequence needed at least a six-nucleotide match to both a V gene segment and a J gene segment. A rearrangement counted as productive if the CDR3 had no stop codons and remained in frame with V and J, and every other rearrangement counted as non-productive. CDR3 was defined according to IMGT convention as the region running from the second conserved V-encoded cysteine to the conserved J-encoded phenylalanine. The earlier analysis of about 610 of the donors excluded any sequence lacking an unambiguous match to a single V gene segment. In an earlier analysis of about 590 of the donors, a V segment was called functional when productive rearrangements were above 56.7%, and segregating when the standard deviation between donors exceeded 5%. A statistical classification framework was built to diagnose cytomegalovirus status from the catalog of TCR beta chain sequences. A later analysis assigned V and J genes by comparing TCR nucleotide sequences with IMGT/GENE-DB human TR gene sequences. The TCRdist pipeline was used in a later analysis to assign CDR3 sequences and most-parsimonious VDJ recombination scenarios. In a later analysis, each TCR beta chain was defined by its CDR3 amino acid sequence together with its V-gene family, and reads lacking a unique V-gene family were excluded. To address suspected cross-contamination and a sequencing artifact, a later analysis removed 550 to 750 highly shared, low-generation-probability nucleotide sequences. In a later analysis, a clonal expansion index for each public chain was calculated from normalized within-repertoire ranks of inferred template counts. A later analysis computed generation probabilities with a VDJ recombination model fitted to out-of-frame rearrangements, and checked the results against IGoR. In a later analysis, TCR-TCR, TCR-HLA and TCR-CMV co-occurrence was scored with hypergeometric tests, and a repertoire-size bias correction was applied to TCR pairs. A later analysis estimated false discovery rates by permuting HLA or CMV assignments 20 times. In a later analysis, co-occurring TCRs were grouped with DBSCAN, and TCRdist sequence similarity was added when clustering was performed within HLA-allele-positive subsets. Repertoires with fewer than 30,000 or more than 120,000 public chains, plus five repertoires with anomalous nucleotide sharing, were excluded from co-occurrence clustering. TCRdb stores this immuneACCESS table with in-frame sequences only. Part of the clones is absent; in the studies checked, under half of the shortfall reflects unresolved V genes, and no reason is known for the rest. V and J calls and clone size are given by that table; D and trimming were obtained from the DNA. The sample has 150,000 to 200,000 clones on record, 68% of them singletons. Together, the top ten hold 4% to 5.5% of the sample.

The sample belongs to a study of cytomegalovirus exposure and HLA in healthy donors (dated by TCRdb to 2016 to 2017). Background on the whole study: An earlier analysis of approximately 600 of the donors reported about 250 Gb of sequence data and roughly 100 million unique TCR beta sequences from about 200 million T cells. Approximately 300 gigabases of sequencing data and roughly 80 million unique TCR sequences made up an early release that covered 640 HLA-typed donors. Of the 398 genotyped donors, about 80% fell in the genetic ancestry cluster associated with self-reported Caucasian donors. The aim of the study was to test whether cataloging public T cell receptors could identify signatures of past pathogen exposure. The study used immunosequencing to profile the T cell repertoires of around 600 subjects and linked those repertoires to cytomegalovirus serostatus. In addition to the first cohort of 500 to 850 subjects, a separate validation cohort of approximately 120 different subjects was used. To predict cytomegalovirus infection status, the study brought together high-throughput TCR immunosequencing, statistical association of individual TCRs with disease status, and machine learning. In a later analysis, previously published TCR beta repertoires from 500 to 750 donors were re-analyzed and high-resolution HLA genotyping was added so that TCR occurrence patterns could be studied. The later analysis used no new phenotypic data to find candidate immune exposures, relying instead on TCR beta sequences and their occurrence across donors. In an earlier analysis of 587 of the donors, high-throughput TCR beta sequencing was used to judge whether each TCR beta V gene segment behaved as functional or pseudogenic. Alongside the repertoire data, information on donor age, sex, ethnicity and CMV serostatus was compiled. In a later genetic analysis, genome-wide SNP genotypes for about 55% of the roughly 670 donors were used, and that subset was treated as a discovery cohort. Every discovery cohort repertoire had been produced on one sequencing platform. Both class I and class II loci were covered by HLA typing, at four-digit resolution. Typing coverage varied by locus: roughly 620-640 donors for A, B, C, DRB1 and DQB1; more than 500 for DQA1; over 600 for DPA1; roughly 450 for DPB1. Roughly 5 DR-DQ haplotypes were handled as single units for association and clustering because linkage in the cohort was strong. Among some 400 genotyped donors of the cohort, an average of around 240,000 unique TCR beta nucleotide sequences were sequenced per donor, around 18% of them non-productive.

CDR3 length: 13 amino acids, cysteine to phenylalanine. The only DNA kept is the CDR3, 39 bases in frame from the first base. Sequences LNHDA (CDR1) and SQIVND (CDR2) are obtained from the germline V gene (reference sequence). Broad study findings and their caveats: Some IMGT-functional V segments, including TRBV6-2 and TRBV6-3, could not be told apart with the 87-base-pair reads, so those segments were excluded. V-gene and J-gene trimming of TCR beta chains was associated with a missense DCLRE1C variant in a later genetic analysis, and the association was replicated in an independent cohort. Because HLA typing was unavailable for some donors at each locus, only the typed subset was used in association tests. According to a later genetic analysis, donors in an Asian-associated ancestry cluster had fewer N-insertions in productive TCRs than the approximately 670-donor mean. This cohort had only TCR beta chains sequenced, and the lack of alpha or paired-chain data limited which features could be detected. Correlated functional status among segregating V segments might be attributable to linkage disequilibrium, but an unknown experimental factor could not be ruled out. Most TCR sequences were seen in very few donors, while some public TCRs were found in many individuals. For the cohort, immune exposure information was limited to CMV serostatus. The classifier was reported to diagnose cytomegalovirus status with high specificity and sensitivity in both the original cohort and the validation cohort. Most CMV-associated TCR beta chains appeared to be HLA-restricted in a later analysis, and the HLA associations seemed to be driven largely by CMV exposure. Because counts were too low, around 17 rarely observed V segments, including chromosome 9 orphons, were left out of the earlier analysis of 500 to 750 of the donors. In a later analysis, TCR association rates were found to vary across HLA loci, with the most associated TCRs seen for DRB1 alleles and the fewest for HLA-C alleles. Strong co-occurrence of HLA alleles, especially DR and DQ, made assigning TCR associations to individual alleles difficult. A further reported finding was that TCR beta sequences accurately predicted the HLA-A and HLA-B alleles for most subjects in the first cohort. A total of roughly 160 TCR beta chains were listed by the study as associated with cytomegalovirus. The sequencing pipeline was judged likely to have produced a cluster of highly shared sequence variants as a technical artifact. In vitro tests confirmed that a few of the cytomegalovirus-associated TCR beta chains recognize cytomegalovirus antigens. It was suggested by the authors that the approach could potentially be generalized to other disease states and immunological phenotypes. At a false discovery rate of 0.05, a later analysis linked fewer than 20,000 TCR beta sequences to specific HLA alleles. The presence/absence analyses assumed that sequencing depth was roughly uniform across donors, and that assumption may not be true. In an earlier analysis of about 600 of the donors, most TCR beta V segments appeared in productive rearrangements about 90% or about 30% of the time, broadly matching IMGT annotations. In a later analysis, several top co-occurrence clusters were reported to appear linked to parvovirus B19, influenza, CMV and Epstein-Barr virus. Compared with equally common non-associated chains, HLA-associated TCR beta chains in a later analysis were more clonally expanded and had lower generation probabilities.

The cohort comprised 670 or so healthy bone marrow donors. At the time of sampling, all cohort members were nominally healthy, though unrecorded immune exposures were likely present. The donor was CMV seropositive and belonged to the group of a few hundred seropositive cohort members. Every donor gave a peripheral blood sample, and the peripheral blood mononuclear cells from that sample were used for TCR beta sequencing. The Qiagen DNeasy Blood Extraction Kit was used to extract genomic DNA from the blood cell samples. Specimen: PBMCs. The chain uses TRBV19 and TRBJ1-4; TRBD1 is a possible D gene, resting on 5 matching bases. The source is a young woman in good health and CMV-seropositive. The sequenced DNA is TGTGCCAGTAGTATTTTGGAGGGACTACGAGCGGTTTTT. This encodes CASSILEGLRAVF.